The TCR beta chain under discussion was sequenced for a study of blood T cell repertoires in COVID-19. As for the study in general: Italy, Spain and the United States were the sources of the convalescent and acute COVID-19 samples. PBMCs, B-cell-depleted T cells, or T cells were the source of the cDNA or gDNA that made up the material.

The data were produced by immunoSEQ multiplex PCR, yet TCRdb's version contains in-frame clones alone and is incomplete. The profile shows over 110,000 clones, around 82% of them singletons. J was trimmed by 4 bases and V by 3 bases; bases with no gene match: 4. The V gene's germline CDR1 is SGHRS and CDR2 YFSETQ. The CDR3 runs 14 residues. The participants were between about 18 and 90 years old and came from some 25 US areas. In assigning cohorts, the study relied on participant-reported clinical history. The material sequenced was PBMCs or T cells enriched from blood (not recorded which). The chain uses TRBV5-1 and TRBJ1-5; 7 nucleotides agree with TRBD1. The receptor was derived from a man aged 45-65 years in a cohort exposed to, infected with or recovered from COVID-19 (not recorded which). DNA for the CDR3: TGCGCCAGCAGCTCCGGACAGGTTAATCAGCCCCAGCATTTT. Encoded protein: CASSSGQVNQPQHF.